The rows below give T cell receptor beta chains drawn from one sample of a study of cytomegalovirus exposure and HLA in healthy donors. TCRdb keeps only in-frame clones here, not all; method: immunoSEQ multiplex PCR. The sample gives roughly 67,000 clones, approximately 75% of which show up once; over 7.5% is in the top ten. The source material was PBMCs. The source is a man between 60 and 70 years old in good health and CMV-seropositive. Each CDR3 is given with its conserved first and last residue. The order of the fields is J gene, clone size, V gene, D gene, CDR3 protein, CDR3 DNA. The D gene is left open where the match is weak. Rows give clone size only sometimes, using once, few, many, or a class for an expanded clone.

J: TRBJ2-1
size: once
V: TRBV19
D: TRBD1
CDR3: CASSGRDRGQNEQFF
DNA: TGTGCCAGTAGTGGCCGGGACAGGGGACAGAATGAGCAGTTCTTC

J: TRBJ2-7
size: NA
V: TRBV20-1
D: NA
CDR3: CSARGAGEQYF
DNA: TGCAGTGCTAGAGGGGCGGGCGAGCAGTACTTC

J: TRBJ1-3
size: NA
V: TRBV5-5
D: NA
CDR3: CASSLGYGEQNTIYF
DNA: TGTGCCAGCAGCTTGGGTTACGGGGAGCAAAACACCATATATTTT

J: TRBJ1-5
size: NA
V: TRBV10-3
D: NA
CDR3: CAISEVGAGNQPQHF
DNA: TGTGCCATCAGTGAGGTAGGGGCTGGGAATCAGCCCCAGCATTTT

J: TRBJ1-2
size: NA
V: TRBV9
D: NA
CDR3: CASSVAVSTNYGYTF
DNA: TGTGCCAGCAGCGTAGCGGTGAGCACTAACTATGGCTACACCTTC

J: TRBJ1-6
size: NA
V: TRBV7-9
D: NA
CDR3: CASSSLAGAINSPLHF
DNA: TGTGCCAGCAGCTCCCTTGCGGGGGCGATCAATTCACCCCTCCACTTT

J: TRBJ2-3
size: few
V: TRBV5-1
D: TRBD2
CDR3: CASSPDSGRADTQYF
DNA: TGCGCCAGCAGCCCCGATAGCGGGAGAGCAGATACGCAGTATTTT

J: TRBJ1-4
size: once
V: TRBV5-6
D: NA
CDR3: CASSFLGGELFF
DNA: TGTGCCAGCAGCTTTCTGGGGGGAGAACTGTTTTTT

J: TRBJ1-3
size: NA
V: TRBV13
D: NA
CDR3: CASSLAGQRNTIYF
DNA: TGTGCCAGCAGCTTAGCCGGACAGCGAAACACCATATATTTT

J: TRBJ1-2
size: NA
V: TRBV2
D: NA
CDR3: CASSEPAGGGYTF
DNA: TGTGCCAGCAGTGAACCCGCGGGGGGTGGCTACACCTTC

J: TRBJ1-2
size: NA
V: TRBV21-1
D: NA
CDR3: CASSKDRDRGTVGYGYTF
DNA: TGTGCCAGCAGCAAAGACCGGGACAGGGGGACAGTAGGGTATGGCTACACCTTC

J: TRBJ2-3
size: NA
V: TRBV5-1
D: NA
CDR3: CASSLVSRYGSTDTQYF
DNA: TGCGCCAGCAGCTTGGTTTCTAGATACGGTAGCACAGATACGCAGTATTTT

J: TRBJ1-2
size: NA
V: TRBV2
D: NA
CDR3: CASSEEVRVSYGYTF
DNA: TGTGCCAGCAGTGAAGAAGTCAGGGTTTCCTATGGCTACACCTTC

J: TRBJ1-4
size: few
V: TRBV6-5
D: TRBD1
CDR3: CASSDPGGSEKLFF
DNA: TGTGCCAGCAGTGACCCAGGGGGAAGTGAAAAACTGTTTTTT

J: TRBJ1-1
size: NA
V: TRBV18
D: NA
CDR3: CASSPTGSQANTEAFF
DNA: TGTGCCAGCTCACCCACTGGGTCTCAGGCGAACACTGAAGCTTTCTTT

J: TRBJ2-5
size: NA
V: TRBV5-4
D: TRBD1
CDR3: CASREDRAQTQYF
DNA: TGTGCCAGCCGGGAAGACAGGGCGCAGACCCAGTACTTC

J: TRBJ2-7
size: once
V: TRBV11-3
D: TRBD1
CDR3: CASSFGRQGAEYEQYF
DNA: TGTGCCAGCAGCTTTGGAAGACAGGGAGCGGAATACGAGCAGTACTTC

J: TRBJ2-2
size: NA
V: TRBV11-3
D: TRBD1
CDR3: CASSRGQAAGELFF
DNA: TGTGCCAGCAGTAGAGGACAGGCTGCCGGGGAGCTGTTTTTT

J: TRBJ1-3
size: once
V: TRBV2
D: NA
CDR3: CASSDRRAGNTIYF
DNA: TGTGCCAGCAGTGATAGGAGAGCTGGAAACACCATATATTTT

J: TRBJ2-7
size: once
V: TRBV7-8
D: TRBD2
CDR3: CASTLRVSGNDEQYF
DNA: TGTGCCAGCACCCTAAGGGTAAGCGGGAACGACGAGCAGTACTTC

J: TRBJ1-6
size: once
V: TRBV9
D: NA
CDR3: CASARGPFGASPLHF
DNA: TGTGCCAGCGCCAGGGGTCCTTTCGGAGCCTCACCCCTCCACTTT

J: TRBJ2-5
size: NA
V: TRBV25-1
D: NA
CDR3: CASVTGQGETQYF
DNA: TGTGCCAGCGTGACAGGCCAGGGGGAGACCCAGTACTTC

J: TRBJ1-5
size: NA
V: TRBV6-1
D: TRBD1
CDR3: CAIRRDRQSNQPQHF
DNA: TGTGCCATTCGCCGGGACAGACAAAGCAATCAGCCCCAGCATTTT

J: TRBJ2-6
size: NA
V: TRBV5-1
D: TRBD2
CDR3: CASSLGTGRAGANVLTF
DNA: TGCGCCAGCAGCTTGGGGACGGGGAGGGCTGGGGCCAACGTCCTGACTTTC

J: TRBJ1-2
size: NA
V: TRBV11-3
D: NA
CDR3: CASSPESRGTNYGYTF
DNA: TGTGCCAGCAGCCCCGAGTCCAGGGGTACTAACTATGGCTACACCTTC

J: TRBJ2-3
size: NA
V: TRBV7-7
D: NA
CDR3: CASSRSNTDTQYF
DNA: TGTGCTAGCAGCCGTTCTAACACAGATACGCAGTATTTT

J: TRBJ1-2
size: once
V: TRBV7-9
D: NA
CDR3: CASSLVEIPNYGYTF
DNA: TGTGCCAGCAGCTTAGTAGAGATACCTAACTATGGCTACACCTTC

J: TRBJ1-5
size: NA
V: TRBV5-1
D: NA
CDR3: CASSTSKDWAGTIDHQPQHF
DNA: TGCGCCAGCAGTACATCAAAGGATTGGGCAGGAACGATTGACCATCAGCCCCAGCATTTT

J: TRBJ2-7
size: NA
V: TRBV11-2
D: TRBD2
CDR3: CASSLGASGTYEQYF
DNA: TGTGCCAGCAGCTTAGGGGCTAGCGGAACCTACGAGCAGTACTTC

J: TRBJ2-7
size: NA
V: TRBV11-2
D: TRBD2
CDR3: CASSRTRDYEQYF
DNA: TGTGCCAGCAGCCGGACTAGGGATTACGAGCAGTACTTC

J: TRBJ2-1
size: NA
V: TRBV11-3
D: NA
CDR3: CASSLGGRFYNEQFF
DNA: TGTGCCAGCAGCTTAGGAGGGAGATTCTACAATGAGCAGTTCTTC

J: TRBJ2-3
size: NA
V: TRBV5-1
D: TRBD1
CDR3: CASSFLQGGTDTQYF
DNA: TGCGCCAGCAGCTTCCTACAGGGGGGCACAGATACGCAGTATTTT

J: TRBJ2-1
size: NA
V: TRBV7-9
D: TRBD2
CDR3: CASSHSGMGDEQFF
DNA: TGTGCCAGCAGTCATAGCGGGATGGGTGATGAGCAGTTCTTC

J: TRBJ1-1
size: few
V: TRBV2
D: TRBD1
CDR3: CASSDWGQPNTEAFF
DNA: TGTGCCAGCAGTGATTGGGGACAGCCTAACACTGAAGCTTTCTTT

J: TRBJ2-7
size: NA
V: TRBV27
D: TRBD1
CDR3: CASSLGTGYEQYF
DNA: TGTGCCAGCAGTTTAGGGACAGGGTACGAGCAGTACTTC

J: TRBJ2-6
size: few
V: TRBV15
D: NA
CDR3: CATSRDVNSGANVLTF
DNA: TGTGCCACCAGCAGAGATGTAAACTCTGGGGCCAACGTCCTGACTTTC

J: TRBJ2-1
size: NA
V: TRBV7-8
D: NA
CDR3: CASSIGAYNEQFF
DNA: TGTGCCAGCAGCATCGGGGCCTACAATGAGCAGTTCTTC

J: TRBJ1-1
size: few
V: TRBV10-3
D: TRBD1
CDR3: CAISELDRGEAFF
DNA: TGTGCCATCAGTGAGTTAGACAGGGGCGAAGCTTTCTTT

J: TRBJ2-5
size: NA
V: TRBV10-3
D: NA
CDR3: CAISPHGETQYF
DNA: TGTGCCATCAGCCCTCATGGCGAGACCCAGTACTTC

J: TRBJ1-1
size: NA
V: TRBV6-5
D: TRBD1
CDR3: CARIQGWNTEAFF
DNA: TGTGCCAGGATACAGGGGTGGAACACTGAAGCTTTCTTT

J: TRBJ1-5
size: once
V: TRBV2
D: TRBD1
CDR3: CASSAQGRSNQPQHF
DNA: TGTGCCAGCAGTGCACAGGGGCGAAGCAATCAGCCCCAGCATTTT

J: TRBJ1-6
size: NA
V: TRBV18
D: NA
CDR3: CASSPQGDRSPLHF
DNA: TGTGCCAGCTCCCCGCAGGGTGACCGGTCACCCCTCCACTTT

J: TRBJ2-5
size: NA
V: TRBV5-1
D: TRBD1
CDR3: CASSGDRDGETQYF
DNA: TGCGCCAGCAGCGGGGACAGGGATGGGGAGACCCAGTACTTC

J: TRBJ2-7
size: NA
V: TRBV11-3
D: NA
CDR3: CASSLEGNPDF
DNA: TGTGCCAGCAGCTTAGAGGGCAACCCAGACTTC

J: TRBJ1-5
size: NA
V: TRBV5-5
D: NA
CDR3: CASSGAGLGQPQHF
DNA: TGTGCCAGCAGCGGGGCGGGGCTTGGTCAGCCCCAGCATTTT